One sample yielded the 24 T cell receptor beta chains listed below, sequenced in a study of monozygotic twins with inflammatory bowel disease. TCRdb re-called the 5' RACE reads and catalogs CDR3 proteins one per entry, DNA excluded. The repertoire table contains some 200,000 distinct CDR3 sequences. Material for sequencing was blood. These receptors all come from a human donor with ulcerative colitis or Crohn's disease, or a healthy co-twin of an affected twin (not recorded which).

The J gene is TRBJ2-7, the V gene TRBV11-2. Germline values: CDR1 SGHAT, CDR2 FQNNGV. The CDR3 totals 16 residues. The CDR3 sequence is CASSLPIVGGSNEQYF.

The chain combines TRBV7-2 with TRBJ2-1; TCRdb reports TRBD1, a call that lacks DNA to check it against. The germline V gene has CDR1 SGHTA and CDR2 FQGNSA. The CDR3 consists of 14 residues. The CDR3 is CASSFSGGAFEQFF.

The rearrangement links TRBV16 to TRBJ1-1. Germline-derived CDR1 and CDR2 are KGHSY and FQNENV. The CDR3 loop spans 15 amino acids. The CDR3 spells CASSQSMTENTEAFF.

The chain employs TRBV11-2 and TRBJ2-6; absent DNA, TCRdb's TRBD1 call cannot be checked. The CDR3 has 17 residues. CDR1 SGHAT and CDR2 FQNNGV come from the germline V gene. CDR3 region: CASSTGTGNSGANVLTF.

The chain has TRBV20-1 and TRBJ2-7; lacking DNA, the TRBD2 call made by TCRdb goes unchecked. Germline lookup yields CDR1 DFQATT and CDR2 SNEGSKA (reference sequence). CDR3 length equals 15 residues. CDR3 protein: CSARDPPALSYEQYF.

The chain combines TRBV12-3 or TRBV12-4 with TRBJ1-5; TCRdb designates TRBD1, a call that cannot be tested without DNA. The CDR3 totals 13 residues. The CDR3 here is CASSTEGGQPQHF.

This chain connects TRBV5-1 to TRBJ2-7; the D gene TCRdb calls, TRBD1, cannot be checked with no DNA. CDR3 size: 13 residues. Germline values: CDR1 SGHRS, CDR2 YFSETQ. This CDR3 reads CASRGGASYEQYF.

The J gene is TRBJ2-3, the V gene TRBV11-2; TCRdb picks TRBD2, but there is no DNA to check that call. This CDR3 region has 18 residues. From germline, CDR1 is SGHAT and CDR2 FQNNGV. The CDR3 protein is CASSPRLAGATRGDTQYF.

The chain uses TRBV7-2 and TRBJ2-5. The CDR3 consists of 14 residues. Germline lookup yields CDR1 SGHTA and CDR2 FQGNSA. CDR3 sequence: CASSFAGLQETQYF.

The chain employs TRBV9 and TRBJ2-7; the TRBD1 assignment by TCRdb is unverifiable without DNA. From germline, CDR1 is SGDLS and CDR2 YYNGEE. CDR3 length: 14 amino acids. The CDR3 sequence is CARNRERGAYEQYF.

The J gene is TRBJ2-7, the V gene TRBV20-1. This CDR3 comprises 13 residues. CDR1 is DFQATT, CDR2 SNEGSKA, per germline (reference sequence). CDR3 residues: CSAVLRSSYEQYF.

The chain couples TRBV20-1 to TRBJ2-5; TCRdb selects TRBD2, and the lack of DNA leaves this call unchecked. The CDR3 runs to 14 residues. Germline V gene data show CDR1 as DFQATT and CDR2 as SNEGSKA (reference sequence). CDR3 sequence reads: CSAASGTSAKSAYF.

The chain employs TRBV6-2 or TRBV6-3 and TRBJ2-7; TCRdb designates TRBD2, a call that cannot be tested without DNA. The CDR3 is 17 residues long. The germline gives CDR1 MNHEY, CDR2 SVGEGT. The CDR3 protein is CASSYVPGLAGGEEQYF.

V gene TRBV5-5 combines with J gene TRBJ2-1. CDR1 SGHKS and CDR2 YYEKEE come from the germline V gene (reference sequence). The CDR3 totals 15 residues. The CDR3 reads CASSLVSGYYNEQFF.

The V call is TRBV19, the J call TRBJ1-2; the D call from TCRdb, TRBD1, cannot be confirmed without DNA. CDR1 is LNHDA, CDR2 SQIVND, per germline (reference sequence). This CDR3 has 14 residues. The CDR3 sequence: CASSRRTGEYGYTF.

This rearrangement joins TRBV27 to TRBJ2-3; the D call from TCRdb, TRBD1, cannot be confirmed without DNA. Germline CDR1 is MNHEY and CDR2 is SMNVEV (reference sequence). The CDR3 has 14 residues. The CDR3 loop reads CATTGQWPFNTQYF.

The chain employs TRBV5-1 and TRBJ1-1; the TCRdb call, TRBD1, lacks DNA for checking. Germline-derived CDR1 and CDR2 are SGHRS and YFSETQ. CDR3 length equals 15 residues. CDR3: CASTPGGAMNTEAFF.

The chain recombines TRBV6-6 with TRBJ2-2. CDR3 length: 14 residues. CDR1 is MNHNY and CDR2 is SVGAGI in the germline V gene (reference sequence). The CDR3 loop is CATADAFNTGELFF.

This CDR3 is CASSYNYAYEQYF. The chain is built from TRBV6-6 and TRBJ2-7. The CDR3 is 13 amino acids. In germline, CDR1 is MNHNY, CDR2 SVGAGI (reference sequence).

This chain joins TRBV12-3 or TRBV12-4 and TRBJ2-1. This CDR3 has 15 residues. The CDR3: CASSQDGSSYNEQFF.

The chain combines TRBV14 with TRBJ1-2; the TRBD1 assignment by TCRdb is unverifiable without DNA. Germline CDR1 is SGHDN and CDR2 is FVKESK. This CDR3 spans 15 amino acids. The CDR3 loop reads CASSHLQGWNYGYTF.

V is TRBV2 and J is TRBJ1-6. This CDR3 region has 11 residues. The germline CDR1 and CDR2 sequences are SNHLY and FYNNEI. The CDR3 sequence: CASSEPKPLHF.

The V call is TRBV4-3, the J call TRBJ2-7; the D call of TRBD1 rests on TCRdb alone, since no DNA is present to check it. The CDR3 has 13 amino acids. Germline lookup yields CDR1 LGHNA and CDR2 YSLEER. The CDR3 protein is CASSREGGYEQYF.

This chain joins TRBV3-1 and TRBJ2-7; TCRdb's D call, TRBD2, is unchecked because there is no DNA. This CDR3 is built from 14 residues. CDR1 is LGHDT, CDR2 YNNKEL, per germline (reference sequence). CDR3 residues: CASSQMDSSSEQYF.